This T cell receptor beta chain stems from a study of OX40 agonist ivuxolimab in advanced cancers. The wider study: Patients were infused with ivuxolimab every 2 weeks at 0.01 to 10 mg/kg.

Autoimmune disease history or systemic immunosuppression meant exclusion. Sampling times: baseline, cycle 4 day 1, cycle 7 day 1. J gave up 4 bases and V 5 bases, and 6 bases lay outside the gene matches. Germline V gene sequence: CDR1 MNHEY, CDR2 SMNVEV (reference sequence). This CDR3 has 15 amino acids. Libraries were prepared by immunoSEQ multiplex PCR; TCRdb keeps only in-frame clonotypes and omits some of them. In the table there are 45,000 to 65,000 clones, 91% of which are singletons. The rearrangement uses TRBV27 and TRBJ2-1; 9 bases are shared with TRBD2. The TCR comes from an adult with an advanced solid tumor such as melanoma, head and neck, liver or kidney cancer. The material was CD4+ or CD8+ T cells sorted from blood, obtained in a trial of the OX40 agonist ivuxolimab. The CDR3 coding sequence is TGTGCCAGCAGTGGTGCGGGAGGGCCGTACAATGAGCAGTTCTTC. Its protein product is CASSGAGGPYNEQFF.